The clone carrying this T cell receptor (beta chain) was observed a single time. Its target is not known. A much larger clone lies a single base off, so this may be a read error. The sample belongs to a study of tumor-infiltrating lymphocytes in primary liver carcinoma. Study results and caveats: Tumor region pairs shared more overlap than did tumor-adjacent and tumor-blood pairs.

Blood RNA came from unsorted whole blood; germline DNA was also extracted. Patients had chronic HBV infection and were treatment-naive. Priming with a constant-region primer yielded TCR beta cDNA from about 500 ng total RNA. Modified slightly, ARM-PCR produced TCR beta libraries over three nested multiplex PCR rounds. PCR rounds one and two used TRBV1-TRBV30 forward primers with a C-beta reverse primer for 10 cycles each. TCRdb called the multiplex PCR reads again in MiXCR, with one record for every CDR3 protein. The sample has 300,000 to 350,000 distinct CDR3 sequences; around three fifths are singletons. This CDR3 spans 12 amino acids. CDR1 and CDR2 from the germline V gene are SQVTM and ANQGSEA.

Sequencing was performed on peripheral blood. V and J are TRBV29-1 and TRBJ2-4; 11 nucleotides line up with TRBD2. This receptor was taken from a young woman with primary liver carcinoma and hepatitis B virus infection. The CDR3 reads CSVGTSGDIHYF. Here the CDR3 DNA reads TGCAGCGTGGGGACTAGCGGAGACATTCACTACTTC.